This note documents a single T cell receptor (beta chain) sequence. This clonotype appeared many times. Its antigen specificity is not known. The input lacks base qualities; no much larger clone sits a single base away. V and J are truncated by 6 bases and 5 bases respectively, leaving an intervening sequence of 8 bases. Via the germline V gene, CDR1 is MNHEY and CDR2 SVGAGI. The CDR3 contains 13 residues, cysteine and phenylalanine counted. Only CDR3 DNA remains: 39 bases, in frame from the first base. This record belongs to a study of blood T cells in healthy people across ages (dated by TCRdb to the mid-2010s). In the study overall: In model experiments, template switching captured roughly one uniquely barcoded TCR beta cDNA molecule for every two T cells. To avoid experimental bias, donors of different ages were randomly spread across the sequencing lanes. Four age groups were formed from the donors: young (average about 15 years), middle-aged (less than 40), aged (62) and long-lived (around 82). Using the same blood draw, the study looked at two additional independent replicas of 1 million unique cDNA reads for two donors, one aged 18 to 30 and the other aged 80 or older. Age-related changes in TCR beta repertoire diversity were measured in the study by deep sequencing normalized with unique cDNA molecular identifiers.

Broader findings and caveats from the paper: Because donor CMV infection status was unknown, age-related changes in expanded clonotypes were potentially confounded. The percentage of naive T cells measured by flow cytometry correlated strongly with observed TCR beta diversity. The long-lived group showed more naive CD4+ T cells, fewer expanded clones and increased TCR diversity than the aged group, suggesting age selection. Because profiling used bulk unsorted PBMCs, naive and antigen-experienced compartments could not be compared conclusively. Estimates of total diversity from one million sequenced T cells were regarded as lower bounds and underestimates. Observed TCR beta diversity per million T cells fell roughly linearly with age, and a significant reduction was already apparent by age around 44.

The approximately 39 donors, aged about 6 to 100 years, were systemically healthy Caucasian individuals from Russia. Approximately 9.3 milliliters of peripheral blood were drawn from each donor into EDTA-treated Vacutainer tubes. Ficoll-Paque density-gradient centrifugation was used to isolate PBMCs, with at least 6.5 million obtained per sample. Total RNA, at least 6 micrograms per sample, was extracted from PBMCs with Trizol reagent. For every donor, an aliquot of PBMCs went through flow cytometry to measure the percentages of naive CD45RAhigh/CD27high T cells. Library method: 5' RACE. The sequencing machine was an Illumina HiSeq 2500. A second PCR of roughly 7 to 11 cycles was performed with a sample-barcoded 5' primer and a J-beta primer mix. A unique molecular identifier was introduced onto each TCR beta cDNA molecule by a template-switch 5' adaptor carrying 12 random nucleotides. Each sample yielded at least 3 million CDR3-containing paired-end reads. First-strand cDNA was synthesized from all RNA with the Mint cDNA synthesis kit, primed by a TRBC-specific oligonucleotide. Following uracil-DNA glycosylase treatment, all cDNA underwent a first 18-cycle PCR with the universal primers M1SS and BC2_uni_R. In the original analysis: For normalization, 1 million high-quality reads, each with a distinct molecular identifier, were randomly selected from each sample. Instead of being binned into consensus sequences, reads with shared molecular identifiers were discarded. MiTCR, run with a Q25 quality threshold and the strictest error-elimination algorithm, handled CDR3 identification, clonotype clustering and error correction. A nonparametric unseen species model using Euler transformation provided a lower-bound estimate of total TCR beta diversity. TCRdb cleaned the public reads at Q25 with fastp, built clones with MiXCR and kept in-frame beta chains. Identical CDR3 protein sequences are pooled into one entry, listed with their most common genes and DNA. TCRdb assigned the V and J calls; the authors' analysis was not used. The sample yields hundreds of thousands of distinct CDR3 sequences; less than 35% were counted once. Of the sample, about 15% is held by the ten largest clones.

The sample consisted of blood. The TCR was taken from a woman of 80 years or more in good health. In this chain, TRBV6-5 is recombined with TRBJ1-6; the D gene is perhaps TRBD1, from 6 matching bases. The CDR3 region has the sequence CASRGQNNSPLHF. The sequence in DNA is TGTGCCAGCAGGGGACAAAATAATTCACCCCTCCACTTT.